These T cell receptor beta chains were read from a single sample in a study. MiXCR, run by TCRdb on the RT-PCR reads, gives a single entry per CDR3 protein. The sample yields almost 700,000 distinct CDR3 sequences, 12% to 15% seen once. Material for sequencing was memory CD4+ T cells from blood. The receptors come from a female donor in good health, serving as a healthy control. The CDR3 runs from the conserved cysteine through the conserved F or W. A D gene is named only where the DNA matches it firmly. Expanded clones get a size class; other rows say once, few or many, or leave the size out.

cdr3_aa: CASSYSLTASGTGELFF; cdr3_nt: TGTGCCAGCAGTTACTCGTTGACCGCCTCGGGCACCGGGGAGCTGTTTTTT; clone_size: NA; j_call: TRBJ2-2; d_call: NA; v_call: TRBV6-5
cdr3_aa: CASSAPPRTGYTGELFF; cdr3_nt: TGTGCCAGCAGCGCACCTCCCCGGACAGGGTACACCGGGGAGCTGTTTTTT; clone_size: few; j_call: TRBJ2-2; d_call: TRBD1; v_call: TRBV3-1
cdr3_aa: CSEGGAGDEQFF; cdr3_nt: TGCAGTGAGGGCGGGGCGGGGGATGAGCAGTTCTTC; clone_size: NA; j_call: TRBJ2-1; d_call: TRBD2; v_call: TRBV20-1
cdr3_aa: CSVIDRGRSRFETQYF; cdr3_nt: TGCAGCGTTATAGACAGGGGGCGAAGTCGGTTCGAGACCCAGTACTTC; clone_size: many; j_call: TRBJ2-5; d_call: TRBD1; v_call: TRBV29-1
cdr3_aa: CASSKLRHRDRVETQYF; cdr3_nt: TGTGCCAGCAGCAAACTGAGACACCGGGACAGGGTAGAGACCCAGTACTTC; clone_size: NA; j_call: TRBJ2-5; d_call: NA; v_call: TRBV21-1
cdr3_aa: CSAYPGHSGPNQPQHF; cdr3_nt: TGCAGTGCGTACCCTGGACATTCAGGCCCCAATCAGCCCCAGCATTTT; clone_size: few; j_call: TRBJ1-5; d_call: NA; v_call: TRBV20-1
cdr3_aa: CSARILAGANEQFF; cdr3_nt: TGCAGTGCTAGGATTCTAGCGGGGGCTAATGAGCAGTTCTTC; clone_size: many; j_call: TRBJ2-1; d_call: TRBD2; v_call: TRBV20-1
cdr3_aa: CAGVEGASNSPLHF; cdr3_nt: TGTGCCGGAGTAGAGGGGGCAAGCAATTCACCCCTCCACTTT; clone_size: NA; j_call: TRBJ1-6; d_call: NA; v_call: TRBV3-2
cdr3_aa: CASSPTGGPNEKLFF; cdr3_nt: TGTGCCAGCAGTCCGACAGGGGGCCCTAATGAAAAACTGTTTTTT; clone_size: NA; j_call: TRBJ1-4; d_call: TRBD1; v_call: TRBV28
cdr3_aa: CASSYPLAGGPGDEQFF; cdr3_nt: TGTGCCAGCAGTTATCCCCTAGCGGGAGGGCCAGGCGATGAGCAGTTCTTC; clone_size: NA; j_call: TRBJ2-1; d_call: TRBD2; v_call: TRBV6-1
cdr3_aa: CSAGQGPGETQYF; cdr3_nt: TGCAGTGCTGGGCAGGGGCCGGGAGAGACCCAGTACTTC; clone_size: many; j_call: TRBJ2-5; d_call: NA; v_call: TRBV20-1
cdr3_aa: CASSSGRRLGLFYNEQFF; cdr3_nt: TGTGCCAGCAGTTCCGGGAGGAGACTAGGGTTGTTCTACAATGAGCAGTTCTTC; clone_size: few; j_call: TRBJ2-1; d_call: TRBD2; v_call: TRBV28
cdr3_aa: CASSDTQGAVEKLFF; cdr3_nt: TGTGCCAGCAGTGACACACAGGGGGCGGTTGAAAAACTGTTTTTT; clone_size: few; j_call: TRBJ1-4; d_call: TRBD1; v_call: TRBV6-1
cdr3_aa: CASRSSGNTIYF; cdr3_nt: TGTGCCAGCAGGTCGTCTGGAAACACCATATATTTT; clone_size: NA; j_call: TRBJ1-3; d_call: NA; v_call: TRBV28
cdr3_aa: CASRAWTASGNTIYF; cdr3_nt: TGTGCCAGCAGAGCATGGACAGCCTCTGGAAACACCATATATTTT; clone_size: NA; j_call: TRBJ1-3; d_call: NA; v_call: TRBV6-5
cdr3_aa: CASSDTGGDSYNEQFF; cdr3_nt: TGTGCCAGCAGTGACACGGGAGGGGATTCCTACAATGAGCAGTTCTTC; clone_size: few; j_call: TRBJ2-1; d_call: TRBD2; v_call: TRBV2
cdr3_aa: CATLPPGGQTQYF; cdr3_nt: TGTGCCACACTTCCACCCGGGGGGCAAACCCAGTACTTC; clone_size: many; j_call: TRBJ2-5; d_call: NA; v_call: TRBV6-5
cdr3_aa: CASSQTGGQPQHF; cdr3_nt: TGTGCCAGCAGCCAGACAGGGGGTCAGCCCCAGCATTTT; clone_size: few; j_call: TRBJ1-5; d_call: TRBD1; v_call: TRBV3-1
cdr3_aa: CASSPGRGHTQYF; cdr3_nt: TGTGCCAGCAGCCCGGGGAGGGGTCATACGCAGTATTTT; clone_size: NA; j_call: TRBJ2-3; d_call: TRBD2; v_call: TRBV3-1
cdr3_aa: CASSGGRGLRNSPLHF; cdr3_nt: TGTGCCAGCAGTGGGGGCAGGGGGTTGCGTAATTCACCCCTCCACTTT; clone_size: NA; j_call: TRBJ1-6; d_call: TRBD1; v_call: TRBV6-6
cdr3_aa: CATSDGGQGRPNEKLFF; cdr3_nt: TGTGCCACCAGTGATGGAGGACAGGGTCGGCCTAATGAAAAACTGTTTTTT; clone_size: NA; j_call: TRBJ1-4; d_call: TRBD1; v_call: TRBV24-1
cdr3_aa: CSATGAAEETQYF; cdr3_nt: TGCAGTGCTACCGGGGCCGCGGAAGAGACCCAGTACTTC; clone_size: NA; j_call: TRBJ2-5; d_call: NA; v_call: TRBV20-1
cdr3_aa: CASSDLRGGTEAFF; cdr3_nt: TGTGCCAGCAGCGATCTACGCGGGGGCACTGAAGCTTTCTTT; clone_size: few; j_call: TRBJ1-1; d_call: NA; v_call: TRBV9